Sequencing of this T cell receptor (beta chain) was carried out in a study of CD8 T cells in ankylosing spondylitis. TCRdb reanalysed the 5' RACE reads using MiXCR and keeps one entry per CDR3 protein. This table has hundreds of thousands of distinct CDR3 sequences, roughly a quarter appearing once. CDR1 and CDR2 from the germline V gene are SGHTA and FQGNSA. The V end was cut by 6 bases, the J end by 2 bases, with 10 bases between. This CDR3 has 13 amino acids. Points from the study as a whole: Clones linked to disease were reported to show significant enrichment in matched ankylosing spondylitis synovial fluid. A TCR beta motif of about 8 highly homologous variants seemed to mark ankylosing spondylitis blood. Reactive arthritis synovial fluid and blood were previously reported to contain some motif variants.

Details on this clonotype: The antigen is not known.

The sequenced sample was blood, either unsorted or a sorted T cell fraction (not recorded which). The chain combines TRBV7-2 with TRBJ2-5; D gene unclear. This receptor was taken from a male donor with ankylosing spondylitis. The CDR3 nucleotides read TGTGCCAGCAGGACCTTAATACAAGAGACCCAGTACTTC. Encoded protein: CASRTLIQETQYF.